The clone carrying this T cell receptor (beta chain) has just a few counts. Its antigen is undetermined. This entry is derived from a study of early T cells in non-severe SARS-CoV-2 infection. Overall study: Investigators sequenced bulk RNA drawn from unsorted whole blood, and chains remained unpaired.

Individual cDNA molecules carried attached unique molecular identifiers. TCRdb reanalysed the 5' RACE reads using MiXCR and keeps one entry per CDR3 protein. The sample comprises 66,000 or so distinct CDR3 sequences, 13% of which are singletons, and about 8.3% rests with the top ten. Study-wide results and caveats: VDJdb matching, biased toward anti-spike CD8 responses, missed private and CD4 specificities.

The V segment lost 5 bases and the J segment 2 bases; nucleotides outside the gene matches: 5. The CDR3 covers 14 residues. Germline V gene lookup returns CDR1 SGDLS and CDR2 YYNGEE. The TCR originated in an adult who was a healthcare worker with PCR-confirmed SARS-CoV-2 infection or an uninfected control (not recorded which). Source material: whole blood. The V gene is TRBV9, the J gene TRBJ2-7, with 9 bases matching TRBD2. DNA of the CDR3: TGTGCCAGCAGTCCTCGACTAGCGGCCTACGAGCAGTACTTC. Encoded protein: CASSPRLAAYEQYF.